The subject of this entry is one TCR beta chain. With 6 bases clipped from V and 7 bases from J, the junction kept 19 bases outside the gene matches. The CDR3 spans 17 residues. CDR1 and CDR2 from the germline V gene are SEHNR and FQNEAQ (reference sequence). Clones were read by immunoSEQ multiplex PCR, and TCRdb kept only the in-frame ones, dropping some. This table has more than 150,000 clones, about 80% appearing once. The data were obtained in a study of blood T cell repertoires in COVID-19. About the research overall: COVID-19 samples from acute and convalescent phases originated in the United States, Italy and Spain. T cells, B-cell-depleted T cells, or PBMCs provided the cDNA or gDNA that served as material.

The clonotype comes from a woman in her 70s with acute or convalescent COVID-19. Sequencing input: peripheral blood. The gene calls are TRBV7-9 and TRBJ2-5; 8 bases are shared with TRBD1. The CDR3 region is CASSLATATGQGATQYF. CDR3 DNA sequence: TGTGCCAGCAGTCTAGCAACCGCCACCGGACAGGGAGCGACCCAGTACTTC.